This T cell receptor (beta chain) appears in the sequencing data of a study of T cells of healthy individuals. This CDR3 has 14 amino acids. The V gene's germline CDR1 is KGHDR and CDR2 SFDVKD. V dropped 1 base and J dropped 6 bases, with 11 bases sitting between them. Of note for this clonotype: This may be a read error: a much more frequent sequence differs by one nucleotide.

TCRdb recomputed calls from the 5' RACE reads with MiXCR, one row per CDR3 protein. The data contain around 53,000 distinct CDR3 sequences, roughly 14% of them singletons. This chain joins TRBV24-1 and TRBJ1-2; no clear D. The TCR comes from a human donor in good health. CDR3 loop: CATSDFSKGDGYTF. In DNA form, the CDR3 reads TGTGCCACCAGTGATTTTAGCAAAGGAGATGGCTACACCTTC.